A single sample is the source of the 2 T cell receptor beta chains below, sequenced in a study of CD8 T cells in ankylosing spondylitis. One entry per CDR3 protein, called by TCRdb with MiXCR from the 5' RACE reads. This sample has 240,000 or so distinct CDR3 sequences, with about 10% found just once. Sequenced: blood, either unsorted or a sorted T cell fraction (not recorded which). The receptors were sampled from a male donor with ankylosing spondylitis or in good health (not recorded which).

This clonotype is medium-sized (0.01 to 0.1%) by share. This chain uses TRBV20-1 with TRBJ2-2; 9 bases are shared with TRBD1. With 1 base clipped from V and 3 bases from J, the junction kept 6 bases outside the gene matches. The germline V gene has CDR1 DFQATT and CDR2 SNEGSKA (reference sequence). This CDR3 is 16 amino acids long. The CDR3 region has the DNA TGCAGTGCTAGAGTAGCGACAGGGGGAGACACCGGGGAGCTGTTTTTT. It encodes CSARVATGGDTGELFF.

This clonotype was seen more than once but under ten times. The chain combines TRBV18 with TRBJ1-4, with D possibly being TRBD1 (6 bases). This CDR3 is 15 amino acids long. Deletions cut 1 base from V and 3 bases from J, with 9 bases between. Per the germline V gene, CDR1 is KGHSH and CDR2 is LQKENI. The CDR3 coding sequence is TGTGCCAGCTCACCACTACAGGGCTCTAATGAAAAACTGTTTTTT. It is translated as CASSPLQGSNEKLFF. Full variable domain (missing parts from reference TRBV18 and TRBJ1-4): NAGVMQNPRHLVRRRGQEARLRCSPMKGHSHVYWYRQLPEEGLKFMVYLQKENIIDESGMPKERFSAEFPKEGPSILRIQQVVRGDSAAYFCASSPLQGSNEKLFFGSGTQLSVL.